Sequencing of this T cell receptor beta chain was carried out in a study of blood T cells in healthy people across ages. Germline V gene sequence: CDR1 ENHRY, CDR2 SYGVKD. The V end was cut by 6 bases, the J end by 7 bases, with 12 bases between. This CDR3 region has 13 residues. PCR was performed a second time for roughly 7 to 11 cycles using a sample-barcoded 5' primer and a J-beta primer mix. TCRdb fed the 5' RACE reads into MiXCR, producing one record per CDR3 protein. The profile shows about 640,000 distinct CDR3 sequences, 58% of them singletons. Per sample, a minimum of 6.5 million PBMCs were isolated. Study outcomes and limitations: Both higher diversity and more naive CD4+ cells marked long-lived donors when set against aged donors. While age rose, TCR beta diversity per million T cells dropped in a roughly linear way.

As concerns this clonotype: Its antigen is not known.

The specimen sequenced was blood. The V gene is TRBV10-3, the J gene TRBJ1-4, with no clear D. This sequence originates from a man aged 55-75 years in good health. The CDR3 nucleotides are TGTGCCATCAGCCCAGGCATCCGTGAAAAACTGTTTTTT. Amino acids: CAISPGIREKLFF.